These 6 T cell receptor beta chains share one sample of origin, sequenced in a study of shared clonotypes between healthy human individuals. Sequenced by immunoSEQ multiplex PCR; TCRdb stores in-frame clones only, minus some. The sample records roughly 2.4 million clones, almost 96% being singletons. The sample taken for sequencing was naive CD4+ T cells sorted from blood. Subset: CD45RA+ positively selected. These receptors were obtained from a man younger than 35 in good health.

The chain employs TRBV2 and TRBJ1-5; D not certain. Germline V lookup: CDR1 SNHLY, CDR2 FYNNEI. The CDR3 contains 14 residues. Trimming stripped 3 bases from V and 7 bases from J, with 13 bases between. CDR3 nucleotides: TGTGCCAGCAGTGAGTTGGGTTCCCAACAGCCCCAGCATTTT. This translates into CASSELGSQQPQHF.

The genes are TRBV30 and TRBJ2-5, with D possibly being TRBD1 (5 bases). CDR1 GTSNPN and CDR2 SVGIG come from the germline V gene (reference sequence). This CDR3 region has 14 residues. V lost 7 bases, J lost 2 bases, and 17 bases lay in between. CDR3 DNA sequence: TGTGCCTCCTCTCTACGGTCAGGGCAAGAGACCCAGTACTTC. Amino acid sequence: CASSLRSGQETQYF.

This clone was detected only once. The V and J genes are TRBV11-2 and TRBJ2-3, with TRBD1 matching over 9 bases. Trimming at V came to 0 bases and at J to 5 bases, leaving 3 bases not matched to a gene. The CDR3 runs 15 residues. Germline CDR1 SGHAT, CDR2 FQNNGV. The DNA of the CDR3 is TGTGCCAGCAGCTTAGACAACAGGGGGCGAGATACGCAGTATTTT. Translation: CASSLDNRGRDTQYF.

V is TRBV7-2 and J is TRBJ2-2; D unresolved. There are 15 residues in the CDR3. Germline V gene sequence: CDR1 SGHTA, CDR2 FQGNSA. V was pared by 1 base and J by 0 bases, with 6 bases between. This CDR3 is CASSLGAANTGELFF. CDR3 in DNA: TGTGCCAGCAGCTTAGGGGCGGCGAACACCGGGGAGCTGTTTTTT.

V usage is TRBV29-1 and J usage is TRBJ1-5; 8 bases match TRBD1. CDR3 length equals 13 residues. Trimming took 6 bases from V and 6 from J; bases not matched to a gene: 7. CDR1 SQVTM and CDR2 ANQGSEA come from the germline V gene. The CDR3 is CSVRQGTSQPQHF. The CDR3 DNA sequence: TGCAGCGTCCGACAGGGGACGAGTCAGCCCCAGCATTTT.

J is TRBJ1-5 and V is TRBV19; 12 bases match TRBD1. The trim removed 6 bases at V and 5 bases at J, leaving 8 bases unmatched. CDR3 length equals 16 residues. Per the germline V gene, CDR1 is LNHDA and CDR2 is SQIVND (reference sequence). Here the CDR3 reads CASSPRDRGLDQPQHF. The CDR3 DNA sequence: TGTGCCAGTAGCCCCCGGGACAGGGGGCTCGATCAGCCCCAGCATTTT.